The 3 T cell receptor beta chains below come from one sample, sequenced in a study of T-cell memory formation after mild COVID-19. MiXCR, run by TCRdb on the 5' RACE reads, gives a single entry per CDR3 protein. The sample yields around 260,000 distinct CDR3 sequences, 16% seen once. Sequenced input: PBMCs or a T cell subset sorted from them (not recorded which). All receptors derive from a man younger than 30 who had mild COVID-19 (a few samples of this study predate the infection). Cell type and time point are not known.

The V and J genes are TRBV20-1 and TRBJ2-3; the D is unclear. The germline V gene encodes CDR1 DFQATT and CDR2 SNEGSKA (reference sequence). V shed 0 bases and J shed 4 bases, with 8 bases lying between them. CDR3 length equals 13 residues. The DNA for the CDR3 is TGCAGTGCTAGAGATCGCATGTCAGATACGCAGTATTTT. This gives the protein CSARDRMSDTQYF.

This clonotype was detected only a few times. The V and J genes are TRBV4-2 and TRBJ2-7; no reliable D call. Germline CDR1 is LGHNA and CDR2 is YNFKEQ. V lost 3 bases, J lost 5 bases, and 8 bases lay in between. CDR3 length: 12 residues. CDR3 sequence: CASSQAVNEQYF. The CDR3 DNA reads TGTGCCAGCAGCCAGGCAGTGAACGAGCAGTACTTC.

This clonotype was seen more than once but under ten times. The V and J genes are TRBV12-3 or TRBV12-4 and TRBJ2-1, with 10 bases lining up with TRBD2. J gave up 1 base and V 7 bases, and 7 bases lay outside the gene matches. The CDR3 has 16 amino acids. The CDR3 reads CASIQSGGASYNEQFF. In DNA, the CDR3 is TGTGCCAGCATCCAAAGCGGGGGGGCTTCCTACAATGAGCAGTTCTTC.